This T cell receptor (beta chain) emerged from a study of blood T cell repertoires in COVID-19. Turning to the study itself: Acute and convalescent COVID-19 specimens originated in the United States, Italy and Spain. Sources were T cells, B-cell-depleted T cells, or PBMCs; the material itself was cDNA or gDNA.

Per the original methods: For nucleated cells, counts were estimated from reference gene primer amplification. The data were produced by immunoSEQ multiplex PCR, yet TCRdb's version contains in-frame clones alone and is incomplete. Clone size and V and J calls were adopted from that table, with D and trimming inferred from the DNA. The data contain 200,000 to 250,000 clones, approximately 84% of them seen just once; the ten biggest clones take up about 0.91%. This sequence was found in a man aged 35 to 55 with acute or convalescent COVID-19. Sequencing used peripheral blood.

CDR3 DNA sequence: TGTGCCAGCAGTGAAGGTAGCGGGGGGTACAATGAGCAGTTCTTC. It translates to CASSEGSGGYNEQFF. This chain connects TRBV2 to TRBJ2-1; TRBD2 matches at 10 bases. Germline lookup yields CDR1 SNHLY and CDR2 FYNNEI. The CDR3 runs 15 residues. V shed 1 base and J 4 bases; nucleotides not matched to a gene: 1.